This entry describes one TCR beta chain. No cognate antigen has been identified for it. No base quality values were provided; no much bigger clone lies one nucleotide off. The sample comes from a study of T cell changes during pregnancy in multiple sclerosis (dated by TCRdb to between 2017 and 2020). With respect to the entire study: Changes in the T cell repertoire over the course of pregnancy were examined in this study in women with multiple sclerosis.

Here V drops 3 bases and J drops 6 bases, and the junction holds 5 bases not matched to any gene. From the germline V gene (reference sequence), CDR1 is LNHNV and CDR2 is YYDKDF. The CDR3 starts with the cysteine, ends with the phenylalanine, and has 15 residues. The CDR3 DNA has 45 bases and is translated from base 1. Receptor amplification or capture employed the immunoSEQ multiplex PCR assay. The clones in this table, taken by TCRdb from immuneACCESS, are in-frame only. Not every clone is retained; where verified, under half of the shortfall comes from an unresolved V gene, and the cause of the rest is unknown. The sample yields tens of thousands of clones; approximately 87% were counted once. The biggest ten clones account for under 5.5% of the sample.

Sample: peripheral blood from another person, used as feeder cells. The V and J segments used are TRBV15 and TRBJ1-6, and 7 junction bases match TRBD1. This TCR was recovered from a human donor whose cells served as feeder cells for cultures in a pregnancy study. Read as DNA, the sequence is TGTGCCACCAGCAGGGAGGGGGCGCGTAATTCACCCCTCCACTTT. The encoded protein is CATSREGARNSPLHF.